This entry concerns a single T cell receptor (beta chain). Its antigen is not known. The data stem from a study of OX40 agonist ivuxolimab in advanced cancers. The overall study: Patients received intravenous ivuxolimab every 2 weeks at 0.01 to 10 mg/kg. From about 20 to 80 years was the age range, with a mean of roughly 64 years, and around 83% were male.

CDR3 length equals 17 residues. V was pared by 0 bases and J by 4 bases, with 9 bases of the junction left unmatched. Germline V lookup: CDR1 SGHDT, CDR2 YYEEEE. Findings of the study overall: People who partly responded at 0.1-3.0 mg/kg had some of the least clonal expansion seen.

Libraries were prepared by immunoSEQ multiplex PCR; TCRdb keeps only in-frame clonotypes and omits some of them. The sample holds 55,000 to 70,000 clones, roughly four fifths seen once. The sequenced sample was CD4+ or CD8+ T cells sorted from blood, obtained in a trial of the OX40 agonist ivuxolimab. This TCR came from an adult with an advanced solid tumor such as melanoma, head and neck, liver or kidney cancer. V and J are TRBV5-6 and TRBJ1-2, with 10 bases aligning to TRBD1. CDR3 protein: CASSLGFRDRGSYGYTF. The CDR3 nucleotides read TGTGCCAGCAGCTTGGGGTTTAGGGACAGGGGAAGCTATGGCTACACCTTC.